This entry describes one T cell receptor (beta chain). This sample is part of a study of chemoradiotherapy in HPV16-positive cancers. Method: immunoSEQ multiplex PCR; TCRdb's copy keeps in-frame clones and lacks some. The profile shows about a thousand clones, 75% to 90% of them singletons. With V trimmed by 3 bases and J by 4 bases, 13 bases remained unmatched. The CDR3 runs to 19 residues. CDR1 SNHLY and CDR2 FYNNEI come from the germline V gene. Source: tumor tissue, taken from a patient who underwent chemoradiotherapy. The chain links TRBV2 to TRBJ2-1; 12 positions agree with TRBD2. The receptor's source is a human donor with HPV-associated anogenital cancer. The CDR3 region has the DNA TGTGCCAGCAGTGAGTTACTAGCGGGGGGCACCTACGTATACAATGAGCAGTTCTTC. Amino acids: CASSELLAGGTYVYNEQFF. The full variable domain, its missing parts supplied by reference TRBV2 and TRBJ2-1, is EPEVTQTPSHQVTQMGQEVILRCVPISNHLYFYWYRQILGQKVEFLVSFYNNEISEKSEIFDDQFSVERPDGSNFTLKIRSTKLEDSAMYFCASSELLAGGTYVYNEQFFGPGTRLTVL.